This T cell receptor (beta chain) was identified in a study of control samples from healthy donors and cancer patients. Clones were sequenced by immunoSEQ multiplex PCR, and TCRdb holds only the in-frame ones, with some missing. Among over 55,000 clones listed, under 95% were seen once. V lost 2 bases and J lost 0, with 14 bases in between. Germline CDR1 LNHDA, CDR2 SQIVND (reference sequence). The CDR3 length is 18 residues. The sample holds one count of this clone. The chain carries TRBV19 and TRBJ2-6; a weak D match, TRBD1 (5 bases). The TCR was taken from a man in his thirties or forties with colorectal cancer. The sequencing input was PBMCs. This CDR3 is CASSIIRGIVSGANVLTF. CDR3 DNA sequence: TGTGCCAGTAGTATAATTAGGGGTATCGTCTCTGGGGCCAACGTCCTGACTTTC.